This T cell receptor beta chain was observed in a study of molecular identifiers for immune sequencing clone quantification. Whole-study findings and limits: Clonotypes topping 20 RNA copies carried over 98% of effector molecules but under 1% of naive ones. For highly expanded clones, sizes could be underestimated when identical TCR molecules share a barcode.

Previously described methods and listed TCR primers were employed for the bulk TCR libraries. Via MiXCR, TCRdb re-called the PCR reads, giving one row per CDR3 protein. The profile shows 60,000 to 65,000 distinct CDR3 sequences, about a fifth of them singletons. The CDR3 length is 15 residues. V lost 3 bases and J lost 3, with 13 bases in between. Germline V gives CDR1 SGDLS, CDR2 YYNGEE. This clonotype has a handful of counts. What it binds is unknown. This clonotype was sampled from a human donor in good health. Some libraries in this study had Jurkat cell RNA spiked in. This chain connects TRBV9 to TRBJ2-1; D not resolved. Sequencing used naive CD8+ T cells from blood, with Jurkat cell RNA spiked in. Indicated subset: FACS-sorted CD8+CD4-CCR7+CD45RA+ naive T cells. Here the CDR3 reads CASSDIDAGYNEQFF. CDR3 sequence (DNA): TGTGCCAGCAGCGATATTGATGCCGGCTACAATGAGCAGTTCTTC.